The 24 T cell receptor beta chains below were found in one sample sequenced in a study of persistence of HIV-infected CD4 T cells. Which antigens these TCRs recognize remains unknown. Sequencing used immunoSEQ version 4 in survey mode. The data were produced by immunoSEQ multiplex PCR, yet TCRdb's version contains in-frame clones alone and is incomplete. The repertoire holds roughly 43,000 clones, about 90% seen once, with approximately 1% in the top ten. Nonspecific anti-CD3/anti-CD28 bead stimulation represents the broad CD4+ T cell repertoire. Responding CD4+ T cells were sorted by upregulation of both CD40 ligand and CD69. Sequenced here: CD4+ T cells sorted from PBMCs after roughly 18-hour stimulation, sampled from a patient who received antiretroviral therapy. All receptors derive from an adult man with HIV who was CMV-seropositive.

This clone appeared once. The CDR3 region is CATSDPRGGNQPQHF. CDR3 nucleotide sequence: TGTGCCACCAGTGACCCAAGGGGAGGGAATCAGCCCCAGCATTTT. The chain combines TRBV24-1 with TRBJ1-5, with D maybe TRBD1 (5 bases). The germline V and J ends were trimmed by 4 bases and 4 bases, with 13 bases remaining between them. Per germline, CDR1 KGHDR and CDR2 SFDVKD. This CDR3 has 15 residues.

The chain has TRBV28 and TRBJ2-1; 15 nucleotides line up with TRBD2. CDR3 length: 17 amino acids. The germline CDR1 and CDR2 sequences are MDHEN and SYDVKM. The V gene end was trimmed by 3 bases and the J gene end by 5 bases; junction bases not matched to a gene: 5. CDR3 nucleotides: TGTGCCAGCAGTTTGGGACTAGCGGGGGGTCGTAACAATGAGCAGTTCTTC. It translates to CASSLGLAGGRNNEQFF.

This clone was observed a handful of times. The V call is TRBV10-3, the J call TRBJ2-5, with 9 bases lining up with TRBD1. This CDR3 spans 15 amino acids. V lost 2 bases, J lost 7 bases, and 8 bases stayed unmatched. Germline CDR1 reads ENHRY; CDR2 reads SYGVKD. CDR3 coding DNA: TGTGCCATCAGTGAGCTACAGGGGGCTGGGGGGACCCAGTACTTC. It specifies CAISELQGAGGTQYF.

The J gene is TRBJ2-7, the V gene TRBV6-5; D might be TRBD1 (6 bases). Germline assignment: CDR1 MNHEY and CDR2 SVGAGI. The V end lost 6 bases, the J end lost 7 bases, and 19 bases lay between the germline ends. This CDR3 region has 14 residues. The CDR3 region is CASSLGGFPREQYF. In DNA form, the CDR3 reads TGTGCCAGCAGCCTTGGGGGCTTCCCGAGGGAGCAGTACTTC.

This chain's CDR3 is CASNTHKDYTEAFF. The CDR3 DNA sequence: TGTGCCAGCAATACTCATAAGGACTACACTGAAGCTTTCTTT. V usage is TRBV27 and J usage is TRBJ1-1; D not certain. V was shortened by 7 bases and J by 3 bases, with 15 bases between the two germline ends. Germline CDR1 MNHEY, CDR2 SMNVEV (reference sequence). The CDR3 is 14 amino acids.

The rearrangement uses TRBV28 and TRBJ1-2; weak D call: TRBD1 (5 bases). The germline V gene encodes CDR1 MDHEN and CDR2 SYDVKM. The CDR3 runs to 12 residues. V was shortened by 6 bases and J by 5 bases, with 10 bases between the two germline ends. CDR3 sequence (DNA): TGTGCCAGCAGCTTCAAGGGGTATGGCTACACCTTC. Translation: CASSFKGYGYTF.

This clone is a singleton in its sample. The same CDR3 arises from other DNA sequences in this sample as well. The V gene is TRBV20-1, the J gene TRBJ1-6, with D possibly being TRBD1 (5 bases). V gave up 3 bases and J gave up 6 bases, with 6 bases separating them. Looked up from germline, CDR1 is DFQATT and CDR2 is SNEGSKA (reference sequence). CDR3 length equals 12 residues. This CDR3 reads CSASRGNSPLHF. The CDR3 DNA follows: TGCAGTGCTAGTAGGGGTAATTCACCCCTCCACTTT.

The V call is TRBV18, the J call TRBJ1-1, with D perhaps matching TRBD1 (5 bases). The ends were cut back, 2 bases at V and 4 bases at J, with 17 bases in the middle. Per germline, CDR1 KGHSH and CDR2 LQKENI. The CDR3 consists of 16 residues. This CDR3 is CASSPNLRGDSTEAFF. The CDR3 DNA sequence: TGTGCCAGCTCACCAAATTTGCGGGGTGACAGCACTGAAGCTTTCTTT.

This chain joins TRBV27 and TRBJ1-4; TRBD1 matches at 7 bases. The CDR3 consists of 15 residues. V shed 4 bases, J shed 0 bases, and the junction held 2 bases outside the gene matches. In germline, CDR1 is MNHEY, CDR2 SMNVEV (reference sequence). For the CDR3, the DNA is TGTGCCAGCAGTTCAGGGACAGCAACTAATGAAAAACTGTTTTTT. Translation gives CASSSGTATNEKLFF.

The V and J genes are TRBV9 and TRBJ1-1, with D unclear. Germline CDR1 SGDLS, CDR2 YYNGEE. The CDR3 loop spans 13 amino acids. Trimming stripped 2 bases from V and 2 bases from J, with 7 bases between. In DNA, the CDR3 is TGTGCCAGCAGCGTGGAGTCAAACACTGAAGCTTTCTTT. Encoded protein: CASSVESNTEAFF. Supplemented by reference TRBV9 and TRBJ1-1, the full variable domain reads DSGVTQTPKHLITATGQRVTLRCSPRSGDLSVYWYQQSLDQGLQFLIQYYNGEERAKGNILERFSAQQFPDLHSELNLSSLELGDSALYFCASSVESNTEAFFGQGTRLTVV.

J is TRBJ2-7 and V is TRBV29-1, with D maybe TRBD1 (6 bases). Trimming stripped 5 bases from V and 6 bases from J, with 17 bases between. Germline V lookup: CDR1 SQVTM, CDR2 ANQGSEA. This CDR3 contains 13 residues. The CDR3 loop reads CSVRDTGAGEQYF. DNA of the CDR3: TGCAGCGTTAGGGACACTGGGGCCGGCGAGCAGTACTTC.

The chain carries TRBV6-1 and TRBJ1-2; 11 bases agree with TRBD1. The CDR3 sequence is 16 residues long. Trimming cost V 4 bases and J 4 bases; bases outside gene matches: 8. From germline, CDR1 is MNHNS and CDR2 SASEGT. In DNA form, the CDR3 reads TGTGCCAGCAGTGCCTACCGGACAGGGGGCGCCTATGGCTACACCTTC. Its protein is CASSAYRTGGAYGYTF.

The chain employs TRBV5-1 and TRBJ2-3; D is unclear. Trimming took off 4 bases at V and 4 bases at J, with 16 bases between the two ends. The germline V gene encodes CDR1 SGHRS and CDR2 YFSETQ. The CDR3 length is 15 residues. CDR3 loop: CASSLLLSGPDTQYF. In DNA, the CDR3 is TGCGCCAGCAGCCTGTTATTGTCTGGCCCAGATACGCAGTATTTT. Complete variable domain (other parts from reference TRBV5-1 and TRBJ2-3): KAGVTQTPRYLIKTRGQQVTLSCSPISGHRSVSWYQQTPGQGLQFLFEYFSETQRNKGNFPGRFSGRQFSNSRSEMNVSTLELGDSALYLCASSLLLSGPDTQYFGPGTRLTVL.

The chain employs TRBV7-2 and TRBJ1-6; D is undetermined. Trimming shortened V by 1 base and J by 0 bases, and 10 bases separated the two germline ends. Germline V gene sequence: CDR1 SGHTA, CDR2 FQGNSA. The CDR3 length is 17 residues. CDR3 sequence reads: CASSLGGGLSYNSPLHF. The CDR3 nucleotides read TGTGCCAGCAGCTTAGGAGGTGGACTCTCCTATAATTCACCCCTCCACTTT.

The chain links TRBV2 to TRBJ1-4; no firm D call. V lost 3 bases and J 8 bases, leaving 10 bases between the germline ends. The CDR3 is 13 residues long. Germline assignment: CDR1 SNHLY and CDR2 FYNNEI. The CDR3 spells CASSEEQKEKLFF. The CDR3 DNA follows: TGTGCCAGCAGTGAGGAACAGAAAGAAAAACTGTTTTTT. The full variable domain, rest sourced from reference TRBV2 and TRBJ1-4, is EPEVTQTPSHQVTQMGQEVILRCVPISNHLYFYWYRQILGQKVEFLVSFYNNEISEKSEIFDDQFSVERPDGSNFTLKIRSTKLEDSAMYFCASSEEQKEKLFFGSGTQLSVL.

This clone was observed a few times. J is TRBJ2-3 and V is TRBV5-1; 9 bases agree with TRBD1. With 3 bases clipped from V and 6 bases from J, the junction kept 5 bases outside the gene matches. CDR3 length equals 14 residues. Germline V gives CDR1 SGHRS, CDR2 YFSETQ. The CDR3 nucleotides are TGCGCCAGCAGCTCGGACAGGGGAAAGGATACGCAGTATTTT. Amino acids: CASSSDRGKDTQYF.

The chain joins TRBV6-5 to TRBJ1-6, with TRBD1 matching over 7 bases. The V segment lost 5 bases and the J segment 6 bases; nucleotides outside the gene matches: 7. CDR1 and CDR2 (germline): MNHEY, SVGAGI. The length of the CDR3 is 15 residues. CDR3 coding DNA: TGTGCCAGCAGTCTTACAGGGGCGGGTAATTCACCCCTCCACTTT. Encoded protein: CASSLTGAGNSPLHF.

V usage is TRBV6-6 and J usage is TRBJ1-1; 7 bases are a match to TRBD1. The V and J ends lost 2 bases and 4 bases, in that order; junction bases with no gene match: 10. This CDR3 contains 16 residues. Germline values: CDR1 MNHNY, CDR2 SVGAGI (reference sequence). The CDR3 DNA follows: TGTGCCAGCAGTTACAGAGGGAACCCAGGGGGCACTGAAGCTTTCTTT. It specifies CASSYRGNPGGTEAFF.

This rearrangement joins TRBV6-5 to TRBJ1-1; perhaps TRBD1 as D (6 bases). The CDR3 runs to 15 residues. V gave up 6 bases and J gave up 1 base, with 15 bases separating them. Germline CDR1 is MNHEY and CDR2 is SVGAGI. The DNA of the CDR3 is TGTGCCAGCAGCCTTGAGGACAGACCGAACACTGAAGCTTTCTTT. Its protein product is CASSLEDRPNTEAFF.

CDR3 coding DNA: TGTGCCAGCAGCTCACCGGGACAGGGGGCCGGTGGCTACACCTTC. Its protein is CASSSPGQGAGGYTF. The chain is built from TRBV7-9 and TRBJ1-2; the match to TRBD1 covers 12 bases. The CDR3 has 15 residues. CDR1 is SEHNR, CDR2 FQNEAQ, per germline (reference sequence). V lost 4 bases to trimming and J lost 7 bases; unmatched junction nucleotides: 7.

The chain is built from TRBV18 and TRBJ1-1; D is ambiguous. The germline V and J ends were trimmed by 4 bases and 7 bases, with 10 bases remaining between them. This CDR3 has 12 residues. Germline CDR1 and CDR2: KGHSH and LQKENI. CDR3 amino acids: CASSLDKFEAFF. CDR3 sequence (DNA): TGTGCCAGCTCACTAGACAAGTTTGAAGCTTTCTTT.

V and J are TRBV5-6 and TRBJ1-3, with TRBD1 matching 8 bases. The CDR3 loop spans 14 amino acids. Germline loops: CDR1 SGHDT, CDR2 YYEEEE. V trimming: 1 base; J trimming: 4 bases; junction bases outside the gene matches: 1. CDR3 region: CASSLWDRGNTIYF. The DNA of the CDR3 is TGTGCCAGCAGCTTGTGGGACAGGGGAAACACCATATATTTT.

Concerning this clone itself: Germline and junction disagree at one end, which may indicate a read error. This chain connects TRBV7-2 to TRBJ1-2, with a possible D match to TRBD1 (5 bases). Per the germline V gene, CDR1 is SGHTA and CDR2 is FQGNSA. The CDR3 is 15 residues long. CDR3 loop: CASTLHLTENYGYTF. Written as DNA, the CDR3 is TGTGCCAGCACCTTACACCTGACAGAGAACTATGGCTACACCTTC.

The gene calls are TRBV19 and TRBJ1-2; 10 nucleotides match TRBD1. This CDR3 region has 14 residues. Germline V gives CDR1 LNHDA, CDR2 SQIVND (reference sequence). V lost 3 bases, J lost 5 bases, and 3 bases stayed unmatched. For the CDR3, the DNA is TGTGCCAGTAGTATGGGACAGGGGAAGTATGGCTACACCTTC. It specifies CASSMGQGKYGYTF.